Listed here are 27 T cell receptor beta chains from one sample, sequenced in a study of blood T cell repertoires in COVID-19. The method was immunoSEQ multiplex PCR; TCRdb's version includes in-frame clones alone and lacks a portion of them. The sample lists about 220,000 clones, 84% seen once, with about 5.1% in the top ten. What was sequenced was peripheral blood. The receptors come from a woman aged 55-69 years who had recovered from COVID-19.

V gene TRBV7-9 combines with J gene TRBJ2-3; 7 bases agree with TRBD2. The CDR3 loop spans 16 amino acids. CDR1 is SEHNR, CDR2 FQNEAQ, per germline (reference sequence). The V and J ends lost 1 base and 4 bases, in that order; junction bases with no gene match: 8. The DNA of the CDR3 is TGTGCCAGCAGCTTAGGGGCAGGGAGGGGTCCAGATACGCAGTATTTT. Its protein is CASSLGAGRGPDTQYF.

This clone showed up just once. The CDR3 bases are TGCAGCGCCGCCGGGACAGATAAGCAGTACTTC. Its translation: CSAAGTDKQYF. The chain combines TRBV29-1 with TRBJ2-7; 7 nucleotides line up with TRBD1. Trimming took 7 bases from V and 8 from J; bases not matched to a gene: 8. Germline lookup yields CDR1 SQVTM and CDR2 ANQGSEA. The CDR3 is 11 amino acids.

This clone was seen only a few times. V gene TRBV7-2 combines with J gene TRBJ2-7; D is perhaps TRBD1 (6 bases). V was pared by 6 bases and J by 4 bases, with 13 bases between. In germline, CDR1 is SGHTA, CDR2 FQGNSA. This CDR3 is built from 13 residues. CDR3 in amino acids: CASRMGTTYEQYF. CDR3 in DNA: TGTGCCAGCAGAATGGGGACAACATACGAGCAGTACTTC.

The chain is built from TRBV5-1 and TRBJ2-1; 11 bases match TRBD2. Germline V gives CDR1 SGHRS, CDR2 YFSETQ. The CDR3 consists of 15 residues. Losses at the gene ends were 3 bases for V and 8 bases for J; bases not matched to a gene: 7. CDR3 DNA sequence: TGCGCCAGCAGCTCGTTAGCGGGGGGGCCAGATGAGCAGTTCTTC. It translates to CASSSLAGGPDEQFF.

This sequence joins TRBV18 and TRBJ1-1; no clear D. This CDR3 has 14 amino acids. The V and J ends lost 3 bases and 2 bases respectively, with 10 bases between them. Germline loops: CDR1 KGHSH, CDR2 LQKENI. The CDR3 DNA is TGTGCCAGCTCACCCCGGGAGGGCAACACTGAAGCTTTCTTT. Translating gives CASSPREGNTEAFF.

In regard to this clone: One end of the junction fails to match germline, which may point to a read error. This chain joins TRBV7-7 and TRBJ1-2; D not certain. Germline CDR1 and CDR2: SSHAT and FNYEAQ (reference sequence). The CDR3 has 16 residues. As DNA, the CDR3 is TGTGCTAGCAGCCCCCTTGGAGTCCTGTCCGGGGAGAGCTACACCTTC. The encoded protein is CASSPLGVLSGESYTF. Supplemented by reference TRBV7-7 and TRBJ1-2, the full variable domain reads GAGVSQSPRYKVTKRGQDVTLRCDPISSHATLYWYQQALGQGPEFLTYFNYEAQPDKSGLPSDRFSAERPEGSISTLTIQRTEQRDSAMYRCASSPLGVLSGESYTFGSGTRLTVV.

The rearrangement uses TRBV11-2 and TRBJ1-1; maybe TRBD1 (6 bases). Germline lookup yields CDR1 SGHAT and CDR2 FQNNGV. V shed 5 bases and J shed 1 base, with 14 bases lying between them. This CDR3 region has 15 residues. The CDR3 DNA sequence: TGTGCCAGCAGCATACAGGGATTGGCGAACACTGAAGCTTTCTTT. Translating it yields CASSIQGLANTEAFF. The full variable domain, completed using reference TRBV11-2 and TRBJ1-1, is EAGVAQSPRYKIIEKRQSVAFWCNPISGHATLYWYQQILGQGPKLLIQFQNNGVVDDSQLPKDRFSAERLKGVDSTLKIQPAKLEDSAVYLCASSIQGLANTEAFFGQGTRLTVV.

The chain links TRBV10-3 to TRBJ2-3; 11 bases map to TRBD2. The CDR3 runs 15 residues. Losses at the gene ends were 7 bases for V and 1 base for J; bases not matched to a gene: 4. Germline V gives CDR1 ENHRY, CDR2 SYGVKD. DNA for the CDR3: TGTGCCATCACTAAGACTAGCGGGGGCACAGATACGCAGTATTTT. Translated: CAITKTSGGTDTQYF.

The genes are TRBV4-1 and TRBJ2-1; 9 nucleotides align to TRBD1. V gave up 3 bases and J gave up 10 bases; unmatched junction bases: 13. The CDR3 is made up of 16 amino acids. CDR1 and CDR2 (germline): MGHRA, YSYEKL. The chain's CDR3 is CASSHPRDRAPREQFF. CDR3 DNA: TGCGCCAGCAGCCACCCCCGGGACAGGGCCCCTAGGGAGCAGTTCTTC.

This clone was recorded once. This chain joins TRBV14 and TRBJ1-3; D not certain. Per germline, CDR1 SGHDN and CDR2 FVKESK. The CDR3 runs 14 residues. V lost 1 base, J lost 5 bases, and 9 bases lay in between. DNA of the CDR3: TGTGCCAGCAGCCAAGTTGCGAAGCGAAACACCATATATTTT. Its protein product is CASSQVAKRNTIYF.

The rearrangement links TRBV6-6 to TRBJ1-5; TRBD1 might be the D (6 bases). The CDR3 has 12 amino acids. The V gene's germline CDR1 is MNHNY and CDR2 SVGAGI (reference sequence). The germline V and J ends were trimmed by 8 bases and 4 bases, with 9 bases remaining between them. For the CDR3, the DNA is TGTGCCAGCGGGCAGGGGAATCAGCCCCAGCATTTT. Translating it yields CASGQGNQPQHF.

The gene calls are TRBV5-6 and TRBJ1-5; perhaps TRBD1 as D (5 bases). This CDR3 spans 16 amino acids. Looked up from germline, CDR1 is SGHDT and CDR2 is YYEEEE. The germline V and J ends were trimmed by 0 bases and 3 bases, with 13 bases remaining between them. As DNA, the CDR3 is TGTGCCAGCAGCTTGGCCTTGGGGGGGATCAATCAGCCCCAGCATTTT. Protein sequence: CASSLALGGINQPQHF. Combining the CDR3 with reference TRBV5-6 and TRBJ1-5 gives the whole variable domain DAGVTQSPTHLIKTRGQQVTLRCSPKSGHDTVSWYQQALGQGPQFIFQYYEEEERQRGNFPDRFSGHQFPNYSSELNVNALLLGDSALYLCASSLALGGINQPQHFGDGTRLSIL.

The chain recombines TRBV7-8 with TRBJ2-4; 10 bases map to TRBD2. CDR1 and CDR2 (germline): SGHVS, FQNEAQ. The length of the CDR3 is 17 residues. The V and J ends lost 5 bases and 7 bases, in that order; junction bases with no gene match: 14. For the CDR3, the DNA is TGTGCCAGCAGCCGCAGAGGGAGGGGAGCGGGGGGGAACATTCAGTACTTC. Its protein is CASSRRGRGAGGNIQYF.

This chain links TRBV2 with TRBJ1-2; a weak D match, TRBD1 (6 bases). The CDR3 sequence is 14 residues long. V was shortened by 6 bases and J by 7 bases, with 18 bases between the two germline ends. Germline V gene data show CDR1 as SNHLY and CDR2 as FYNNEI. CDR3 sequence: CASRLWAGESGYTF. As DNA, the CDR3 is TGTGCCAGCAGGCTATGGGCAGGGGAGTCTGGCTACACCTTC.

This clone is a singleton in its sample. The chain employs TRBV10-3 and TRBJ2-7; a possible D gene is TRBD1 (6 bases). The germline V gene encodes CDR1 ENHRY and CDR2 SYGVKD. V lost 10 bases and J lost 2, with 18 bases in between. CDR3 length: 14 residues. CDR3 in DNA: TGTGCCACTGGGACCGGGACATTCGCCTACGAGCAGTACTTC. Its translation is CATGTGTFAYEQYF.

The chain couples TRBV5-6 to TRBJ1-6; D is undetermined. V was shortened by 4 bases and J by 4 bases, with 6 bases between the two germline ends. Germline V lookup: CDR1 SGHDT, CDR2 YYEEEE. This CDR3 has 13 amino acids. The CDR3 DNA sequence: TGTGCCAGCAGCGGTCAGTATAATTCACCCCTCCACTTT. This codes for CASSGQYNSPLHF.

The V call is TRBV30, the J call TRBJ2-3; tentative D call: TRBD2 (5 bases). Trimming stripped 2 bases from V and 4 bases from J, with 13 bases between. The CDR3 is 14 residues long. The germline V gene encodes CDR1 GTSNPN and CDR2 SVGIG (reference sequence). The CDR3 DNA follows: TGTGCCTGGAGTCCCGGACTTAGTGCAGATACGCAGTATTTT. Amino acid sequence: CAWSPGLSADTQYF.

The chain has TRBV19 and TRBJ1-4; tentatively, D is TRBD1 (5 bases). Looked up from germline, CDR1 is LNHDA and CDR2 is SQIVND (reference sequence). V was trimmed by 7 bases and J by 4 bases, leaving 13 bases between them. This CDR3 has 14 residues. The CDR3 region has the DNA TGTGCCAGTATGGACAAGCGGGTTAATGAAAAACTGTTTTTT. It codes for CASMDKRVNEKLFF.

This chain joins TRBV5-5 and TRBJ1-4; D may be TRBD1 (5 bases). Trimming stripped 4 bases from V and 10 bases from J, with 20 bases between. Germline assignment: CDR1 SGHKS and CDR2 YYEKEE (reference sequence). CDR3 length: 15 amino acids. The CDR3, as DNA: TGTGCCAGCAGCCTTCCCAGGGAAGGGAAAGGAAAACTGTTTTTT. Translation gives CASSLPREGKGKLFF. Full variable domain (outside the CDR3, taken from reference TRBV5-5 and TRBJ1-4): DAGVTQSPTHLIKTRGQQVTLRCSPISGHKSVSWYQQVLGQGPQFIFQYYEKEERGRGNFPDRFSARQFPNYSSELNVNALLLGDSALYLCASSLPREGKGKLFFGSGTQLSVL.

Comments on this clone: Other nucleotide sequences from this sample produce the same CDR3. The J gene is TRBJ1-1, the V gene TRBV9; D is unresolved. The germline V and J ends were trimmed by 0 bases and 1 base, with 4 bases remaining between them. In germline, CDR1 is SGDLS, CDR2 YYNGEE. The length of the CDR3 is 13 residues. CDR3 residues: CASSVAGNTEAFF. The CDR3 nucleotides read TGTGCCAGCAGCGTAGCAGGGAACACTGAAGCTTTCTTT.

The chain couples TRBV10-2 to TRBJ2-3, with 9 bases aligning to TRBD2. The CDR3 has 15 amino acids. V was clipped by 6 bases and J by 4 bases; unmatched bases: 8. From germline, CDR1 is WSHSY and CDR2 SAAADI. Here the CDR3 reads CASSNIAGAPDTQYF. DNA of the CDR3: TGCGCCAGCAGCAATATAGCGGGGGCCCCAGATACGCAGTATTTT.

The CDR3 bases are TGTGCCAGCAGCTTAGTGGGGGGGGACGAGACCCAGTACTTC. Translating gives CASSLVGGDETQYF. The chain has TRBV7-9 and TRBJ2-5; TRBD2 matches at 7 bases. This CDR3 has 14 residues. After removal of 1 base from V and 5 bases from J, the junction contained 4 bases not matched to a gene. CDR1 and CDR2 from the germline V gene are SEHNR and FQNEAQ (reference sequence). Full variable domain (missing parts from reference TRBV7-9 and TRBJ2-5): DTGVSQNPRHKITKRGQNVTFRCDPISEHNRLYWYRQTLGQGPEFLTYFQNEAQLEKSRLLSDRFSAERPKGSFSTLEIQRTEQGDSAMYLCASSLVGGDETQYFGPGTRLLVL.

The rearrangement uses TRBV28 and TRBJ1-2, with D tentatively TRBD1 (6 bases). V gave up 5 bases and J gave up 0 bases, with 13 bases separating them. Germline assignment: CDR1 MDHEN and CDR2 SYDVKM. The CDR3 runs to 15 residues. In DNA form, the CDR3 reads TGTGCCAGCAGTCCCGCGTGGGGGCCTAACTATGGCTACACCTTC. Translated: CASSPAWGPNYGYTF.

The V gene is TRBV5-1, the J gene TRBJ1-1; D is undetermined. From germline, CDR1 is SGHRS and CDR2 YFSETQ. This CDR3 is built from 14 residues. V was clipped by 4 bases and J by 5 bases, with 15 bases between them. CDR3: CASSPVPGRTEAFF. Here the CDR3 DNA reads TGCGCCAGCAGCCCCGTACCCGGTAGAACTGAAGCTTTCTTT.

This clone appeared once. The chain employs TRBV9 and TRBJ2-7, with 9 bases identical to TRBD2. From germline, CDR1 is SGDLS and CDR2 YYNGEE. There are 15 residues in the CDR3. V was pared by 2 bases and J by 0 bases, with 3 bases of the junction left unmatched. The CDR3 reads CASSVGGGVSYEQYF. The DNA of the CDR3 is TGTGCCAGCAGCGTCGGCGGGGGGGTCTCCTACGAGCAGTACTTC.

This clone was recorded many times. The CDR3 loop reads CASSLDRTENNSPLHF. The CDR3 DNA reads as TGCGCCAGCAGCTTGGATCGGACAGAAAATAATTCACCCCTCCACTTT. The chain joins TRBV5-1 to TRBJ1-6, with D possibly matching TRBD1 (6 bases). There are 16 residues in the CDR3. With 0 bases removed from V and 5 bases from J, the gap between germline ends came to 12 bases. The germline V gene encodes CDR1 SGHRS and CDR2 YFSETQ.

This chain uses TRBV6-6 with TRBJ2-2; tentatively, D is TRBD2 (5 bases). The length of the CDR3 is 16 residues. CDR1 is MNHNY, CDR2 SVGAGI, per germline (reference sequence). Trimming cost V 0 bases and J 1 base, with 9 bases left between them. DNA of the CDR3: TGTGCCAGCAGTTACTCCGATGGACTGAACACCGGGGAGCTGTTTTTT. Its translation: CASSYSDGLNTGELFF.